These 11 T cell receptor beta chains were all obtained from the same sample, sequenced in a study of cytomegalovirus exposure and HLA in healthy donors (dated by TCRdb to between 2016 and 2019). Library generation was performed with the immunoSEQ multiplex PCR assay. For the multiplex PCR, a mixture combining 60 forward primers for TCR Vbeta segments and 13 reverse primers for TCR Jbeta segments was used. In TCRdb, the immuneACCESS table is reduced to in-frame sequences with V and J assigned. These tables do not hold every clone; where another copy was compared, an unresolved V gene accounts for under half, and the others remain unexplained. This sample comprises 80,000 to 100,000 clones, around 80% of them detected only once. Approximately 1.5% of the sample rests with the top ten. The sequenced sample consisted of PBMCs. These receptors all come from a middle-aged man in good health and CMV-seronegative.

The table lists this clone with a few counts. The V call is TRBV5-4, the J call TRBJ1-6; 8 bases are a match to TRBD1. CDR3 length: 16 residues. Germline CDR1 SGHNT, CDR2 YYREEE (reference sequence). The trim removed 4 bases at V and 7 bases at J, leaving 10 bases unmatched. The DNA of the CDR3 is TGTGCCAGCAGCCCTGGGGGAGACAGGGGAAATTCACCCCTCCACTTT. Amino acid sequence: CASSPGGDRGNSPLHF.

The gene calls are TRBV10-2 and TRBJ1-5, with TRBD1 as a possible D gene (5 bases). The CDR3 contains 13 residues. Germline-derived CDR1 and CDR2 are WSHSY and SAAADI. The germline V and J ends were trimmed by 7 bases and 3 bases, with 10 bases remaining between them. The CDR3: CASKQGPNQPQHF. The CDR3 coding sequence is TGCGCCAGCAAGCAGGGCCCCAATCAGCCCCAGCATTTT.

V usage is TRBV5-1 and J usage is TRBJ2-6; maybe TRBD1 (5 bases). Germline V lookup: CDR1 SGHRS, CDR2 YFSETQ. V dropped 0 bases and J dropped 3 bases, with 7 bases sitting between them. CDR3 length: 15 amino acids. The CDR3 protein is CASSLGRVGANVLTF. CDR3 DNA sequence: TGCGCCAGCAGCTTGGGCAGGGTTGGGGCCAACGTCCTGACTTTC.

The chain carries TRBV28 and TRBJ1-4; the match to TRBD1 covers 8 bases. CDR1 and CDR2 from the germline V gene are MDHEN and SYDVKM. Unmatched junction bases numbered 0, after V lost 3 bases and J lost 3 bases. This CDR3 comprises 14 residues. DNA of the CDR3: TGTGCCAGCAGTTTCAGGGGGCCTAATGAAAAACTGTTTTTT. Amino acid sequence: CASSFRGPNEKLFF.

This rearrangement joins TRBV18 to TRBJ1-3; D unclear. V was cut by 5 bases and J by 0 bases, with 11 bases left in between. The germline V gene has CDR1 KGHSH and CDR2 LQKENI. This CDR3 contains 15 residues. The CDR3 is CASSLSGSSGNTIYF. The CDR3 DNA reads as TGTGCCAGCTCATTGTCAGGAAGCTCTGGAAACACCATATATTTT. Together with reference TRBV18 and TRBJ1-3, the CDR3 gives the full variable domain: NAGVMQNPRHLVRRRGQEARLRCSPMKGHSHVYWYRQLPEEGLKFMVYLQKENIIDESGMPKERFSAEFPKEGPSILRIQQVVRGDSAAYFCASSLSGSSGNTIYFGEGSWLTVV.

V gene TRBV7-9 combines with J gene TRBJ2-7; weak D call: TRBD1 (6 bases). Germline CDR1 and CDR2: SEHNR and FQNEAQ (reference sequence). The CDR3 totals 12 residues. Deletions cut 3 bases from V and 5 bases from J, with 8 bases between. This CDR3 is CASSLTGDEQYF. Here the CDR3 DNA reads TGTGCCAGCAGCTTGACAGGAGACGAGCAGTACTTC.

The V gene is TRBV10-3, the J gene TRBJ1-2; 7 bases are a match to TRBD1. Per the germline V gene, CDR1 is ENHRY and CDR2 is SYGVKD. The V gene end was trimmed by 8 bases and the J gene end by 6 bases; junction bases not matched to a gene: 6. The CDR3 contains 12 residues. In DNA form, the CDR3 reads TGTGCCATCTCCACAGGGGACCATGGCTACACCTTC. Amino acids: CAISTGDHGYTF.

The chain combines TRBV5-1 with TRBJ1-2; the match to TRBD1 covers 7 bases. The V gene end was trimmed by 0 bases and the J gene end by 3 bases; junction bases not matched to a gene: 5. Germline V lookup: CDR1 SGHRS, CDR2 YFSETQ. The CDR3 spans 15 residues. The chain's CDR3 is CASSLGQGGDYGYTF. CDR3 sequence (DNA): TGCGCCAGCAGCTTGGGGCAGGGGGGAGACTATGGCTACACCTTC.

This CDR3 reads CASSQDFIYEQYF. As DNA, the CDR3 is TGCGCCAGCAGCCAAGATTTCATCTACGAGCAGTACTTC. V gene TRBV4-1 combines with J gene TRBJ2-5; D is undetermined. The J call may be in error: the DNA end matches TRBJ2-7 better. CDR3 length: 13 amino acids. The V gene's germline CDR1 is MGHRA and CDR2 YSYEKL.

In its sample, this clone was seen a few times. This rearrangement joins TRBV2 to TRBJ2-5, with 9 bases that match TRBD1. Gene TRBJ2-7 matches the end of the DNA better, so the J call may be wrong. CDR1 and CDR2 from the germline V gene are SNHLY and FYNNEI. This CDR3 spans 13 amino acids. The CDR3 coding sequence is TGTGCCAGCAGCGGGACAGGGAACTACGAGCAGTACTTC. Protein: CASSGTGNYEQYF.

J is TRBJ1-5 and V is TRBV19, with 7 positions matching TRBD1. CDR1 is LNHDA, CDR2 SQIVND, per germline (reference sequence). This CDR3 region has 15 residues. V shed 1 base and J 3 bases; nucleotides not matched to a gene: 3. CDR3 loop: CASSIAGGSNQPQHF. The CDR3 bases are TGTGCCAGTAGTATAGCAGGGGGATCCAATCAGCCCCAGCATTTT.